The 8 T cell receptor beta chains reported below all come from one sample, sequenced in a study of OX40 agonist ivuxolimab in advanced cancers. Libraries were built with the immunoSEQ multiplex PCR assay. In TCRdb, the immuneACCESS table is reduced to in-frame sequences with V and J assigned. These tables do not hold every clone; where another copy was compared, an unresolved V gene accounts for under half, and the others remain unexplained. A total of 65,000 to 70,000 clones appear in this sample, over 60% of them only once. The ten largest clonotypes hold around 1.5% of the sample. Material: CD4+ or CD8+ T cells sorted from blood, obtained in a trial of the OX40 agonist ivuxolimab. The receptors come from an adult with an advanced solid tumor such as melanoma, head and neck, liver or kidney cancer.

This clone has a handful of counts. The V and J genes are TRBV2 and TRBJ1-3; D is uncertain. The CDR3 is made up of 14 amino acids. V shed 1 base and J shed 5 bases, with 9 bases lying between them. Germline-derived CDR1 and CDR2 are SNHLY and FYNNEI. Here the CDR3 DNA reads TGTGCCAGCAGTGAAGATCGGGGAAGAAACACCATATATTTT. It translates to CASSEDRGRNTIYF.

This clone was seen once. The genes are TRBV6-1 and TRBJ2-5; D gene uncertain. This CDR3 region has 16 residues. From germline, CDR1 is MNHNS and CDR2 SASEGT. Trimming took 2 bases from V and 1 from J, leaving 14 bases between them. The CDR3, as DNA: TGTGCCAGCAGTGAATTTTTGAATGGGATCCAAGAGACCCAGTACTTC. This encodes CASSEFLNGIQETQYF.

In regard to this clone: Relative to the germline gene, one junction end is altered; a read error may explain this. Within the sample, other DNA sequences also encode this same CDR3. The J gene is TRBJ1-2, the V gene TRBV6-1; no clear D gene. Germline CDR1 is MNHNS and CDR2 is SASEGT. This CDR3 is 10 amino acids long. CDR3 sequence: CASREYGYTF. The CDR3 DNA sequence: TGTGCCAGCCGTGAGTATGGCTACACCTTC.

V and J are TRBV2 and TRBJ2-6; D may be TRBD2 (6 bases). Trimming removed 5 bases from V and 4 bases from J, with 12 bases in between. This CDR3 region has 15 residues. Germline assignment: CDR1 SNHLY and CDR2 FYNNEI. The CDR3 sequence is CASSPNGGGANVLTF. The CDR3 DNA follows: TGTGCCAGCAGTCCTAATGGAGGGGGGGCCAACGTCCTGACTTTC.

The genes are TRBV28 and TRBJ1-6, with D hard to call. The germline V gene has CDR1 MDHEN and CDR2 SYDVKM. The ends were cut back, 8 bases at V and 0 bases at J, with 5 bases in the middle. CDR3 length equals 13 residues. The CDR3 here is CASRTSYNSPLHF. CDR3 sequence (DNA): TGTGCCAGCCGTACCTCCTATAATTCACCCCTCCACTTT.

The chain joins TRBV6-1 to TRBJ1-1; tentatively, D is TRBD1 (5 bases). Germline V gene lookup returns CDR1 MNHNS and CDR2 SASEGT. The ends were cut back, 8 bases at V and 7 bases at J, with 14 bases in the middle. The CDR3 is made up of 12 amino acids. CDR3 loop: CASPGGGVEAFF. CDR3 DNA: TGTGCCAGCCCTGGTGGAGGGGTTGAAGCTTTCTTT.

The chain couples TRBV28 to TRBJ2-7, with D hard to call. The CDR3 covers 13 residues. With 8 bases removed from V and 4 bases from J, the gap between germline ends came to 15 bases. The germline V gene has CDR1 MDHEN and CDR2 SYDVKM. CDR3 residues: CASLPPLRYEQYF. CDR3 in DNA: TGTGCCAGCCTACCGCCCCTCAGGTACGAGCAGTACTTC.

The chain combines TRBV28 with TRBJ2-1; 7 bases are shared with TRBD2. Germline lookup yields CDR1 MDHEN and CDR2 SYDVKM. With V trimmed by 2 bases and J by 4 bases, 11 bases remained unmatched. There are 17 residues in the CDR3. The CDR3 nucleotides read TGTGCCAGCAGTTTACCAAAACTAGCGCGAAATTACAATGAGCAGTTCTTC. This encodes CASSLPKLARNYNEQFF.